This T cell receptor beta chain appears in the sequencing data of a study of blood T cell repertoires in COVID-19. Study background: Spain, Italy and the United States supplied samples that represented acute and convalescent COVID-19. Sample material is recorded as cDNA or gDNA derived from T cells, B-cell-depleted T cells, or PBMCs.

Between the trimmed V and J ends, which lost 3 bases and 7 bases, there was a span of 16 bases. Per germline, CDR1 KGHSH and CDR2 LQKENI. The CDR3 loop spans 14 amino acids. Original handling: Scientists estimated how many nucleated cells there were by amplifying reference gene primers. The protocol was immunoSEQ multiplex PCR, while the TCRdb copy is restricted to in-frame clones and leaves out a portion. V and J calls and clone size are copied from that table; D and trimming were computed from the DNA. The table records over 40,000 clones, less than 95% of them present only once. The chain combines TRBV18 with TRBJ2-7; maybe TRBD1 (7 bases). The sample comprised peripheral blood. This clonotype was obtained from a man in his 70s with active COVID-19. CDR3 DNA: TGTGCCAGCTCACCCCAGAAGGGGGCGGGAGAGCAGTACTTC. This translates into CASSPQKGAGEQYF.